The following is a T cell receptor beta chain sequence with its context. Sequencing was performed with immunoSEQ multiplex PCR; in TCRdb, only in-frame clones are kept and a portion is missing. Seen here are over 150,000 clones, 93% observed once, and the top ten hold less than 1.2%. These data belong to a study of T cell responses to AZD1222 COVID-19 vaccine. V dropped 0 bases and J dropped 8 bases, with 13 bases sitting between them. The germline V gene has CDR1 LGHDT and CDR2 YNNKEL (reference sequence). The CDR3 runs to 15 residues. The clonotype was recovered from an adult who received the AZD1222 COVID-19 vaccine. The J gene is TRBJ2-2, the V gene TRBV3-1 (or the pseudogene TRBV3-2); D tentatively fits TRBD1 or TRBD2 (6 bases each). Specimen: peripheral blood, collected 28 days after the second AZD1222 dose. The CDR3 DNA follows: TGTGCCAGCAGCCAAGATCTATCGGGGGCTGGGGAGCTGTTTTTT. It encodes CASSQDLSGAGELFF.